This T cell receptor (beta chain) derives from a study of early T cells in non-severe SARS-CoV-2 infection. This CDR3 contains 19 residues. After removal of 0 bases from V and 4 bases from J, the junction contained 14 bases not matched to a gene. Germline CDR1 DFQATT, CDR2 SNEGSKA (reference sequence). From the 5' RACE reads, TCRdb called clonotypes with MiXCR, one entry per CDR3 protein. Of about 83,000 distinct CDR3 sequences listed, 8% to 13% are singletons. Only a few counts were recorded for this clonotype. The rearrangement joins TRBV20-1 to TRBJ2-3; 12 bases agree with TRBD2. The sequence came from an adult who was a healthcare worker with PCR-confirmed SARS-CoV-2 infection or an uninfected control (not recorded which). This specimen consisted of whole blood, obtained at baseline. CDR3: CSARDRSGLAGFRPDTQYF. Written as DNA, the CDR3 is TGCAGTGCTAGAGATCGGTCGGGACTAGCGGGTTTCAGGCCAGATACGCAGTATTTT.